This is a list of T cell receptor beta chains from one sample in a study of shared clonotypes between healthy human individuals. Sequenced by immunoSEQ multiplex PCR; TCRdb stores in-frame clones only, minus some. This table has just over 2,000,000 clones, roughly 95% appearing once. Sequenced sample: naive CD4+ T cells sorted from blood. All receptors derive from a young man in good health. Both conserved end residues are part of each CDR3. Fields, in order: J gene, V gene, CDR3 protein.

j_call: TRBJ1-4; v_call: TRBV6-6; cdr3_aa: CASSYTGVYEKLFF
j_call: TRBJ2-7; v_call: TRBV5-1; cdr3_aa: CASSRPEGGYEQYF
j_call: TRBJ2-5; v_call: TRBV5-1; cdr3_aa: CASSSSPQETQYF
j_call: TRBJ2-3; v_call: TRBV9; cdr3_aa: CASSRDRGGTDTQYF
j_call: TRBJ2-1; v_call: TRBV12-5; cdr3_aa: CASGLRLADNSYNEQFF
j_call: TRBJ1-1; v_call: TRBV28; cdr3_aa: CASSLGQYTEAFF
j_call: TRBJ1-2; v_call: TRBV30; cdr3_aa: CAWVQRDGYTF
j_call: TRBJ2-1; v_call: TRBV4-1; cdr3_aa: CASSQDPAGAYNEQFF
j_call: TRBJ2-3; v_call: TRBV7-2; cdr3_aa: CASSLTAGETDTQYF
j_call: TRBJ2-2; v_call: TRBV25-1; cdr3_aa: CASRVAGVGTGELFF
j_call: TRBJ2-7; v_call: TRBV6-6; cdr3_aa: CASTLLEGLAEQYF
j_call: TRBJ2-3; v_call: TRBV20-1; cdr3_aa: CSGAFTDTQYF
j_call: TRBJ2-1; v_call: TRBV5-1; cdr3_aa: CASSSQGYNEQFF
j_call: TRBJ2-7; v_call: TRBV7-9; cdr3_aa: CASSLAGQSYEQYF
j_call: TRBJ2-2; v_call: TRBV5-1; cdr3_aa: CASSLLDRGTGELFF
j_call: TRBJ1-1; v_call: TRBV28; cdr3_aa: CASSLDSVEAFF
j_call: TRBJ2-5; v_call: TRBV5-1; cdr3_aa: CASSGDGAGNQETQYF
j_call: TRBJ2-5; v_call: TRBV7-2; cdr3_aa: CASSSSGRGETQYF
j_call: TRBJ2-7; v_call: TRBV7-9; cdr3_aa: CASSLPGTGGGSF
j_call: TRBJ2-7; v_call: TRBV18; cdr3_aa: CASSPAGLSEEQYF
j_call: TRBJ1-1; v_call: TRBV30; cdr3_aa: CAWRGVNTEAFF
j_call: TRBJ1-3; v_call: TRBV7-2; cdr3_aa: CASSPGSGNTIYF
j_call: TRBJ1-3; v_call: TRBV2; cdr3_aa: CASLQTPNSGNTIYF
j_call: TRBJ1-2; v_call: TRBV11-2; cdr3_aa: CASSLIRQGDGYTF
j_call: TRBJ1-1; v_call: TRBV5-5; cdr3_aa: CASSLQPIGTEAFF
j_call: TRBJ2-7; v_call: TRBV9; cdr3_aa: CASSVASTGRYEQYF
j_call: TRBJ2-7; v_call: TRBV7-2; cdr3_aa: CASRWTVSSSYEQYF
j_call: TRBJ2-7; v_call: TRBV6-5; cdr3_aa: CASSYSNRGLYEQYF
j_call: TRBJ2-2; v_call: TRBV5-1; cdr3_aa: CASSFRGHDTGELFF
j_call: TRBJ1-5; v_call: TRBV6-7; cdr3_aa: CANTDRVTLQPQHF
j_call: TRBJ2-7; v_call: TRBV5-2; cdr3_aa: CASSPQGGYEQYF